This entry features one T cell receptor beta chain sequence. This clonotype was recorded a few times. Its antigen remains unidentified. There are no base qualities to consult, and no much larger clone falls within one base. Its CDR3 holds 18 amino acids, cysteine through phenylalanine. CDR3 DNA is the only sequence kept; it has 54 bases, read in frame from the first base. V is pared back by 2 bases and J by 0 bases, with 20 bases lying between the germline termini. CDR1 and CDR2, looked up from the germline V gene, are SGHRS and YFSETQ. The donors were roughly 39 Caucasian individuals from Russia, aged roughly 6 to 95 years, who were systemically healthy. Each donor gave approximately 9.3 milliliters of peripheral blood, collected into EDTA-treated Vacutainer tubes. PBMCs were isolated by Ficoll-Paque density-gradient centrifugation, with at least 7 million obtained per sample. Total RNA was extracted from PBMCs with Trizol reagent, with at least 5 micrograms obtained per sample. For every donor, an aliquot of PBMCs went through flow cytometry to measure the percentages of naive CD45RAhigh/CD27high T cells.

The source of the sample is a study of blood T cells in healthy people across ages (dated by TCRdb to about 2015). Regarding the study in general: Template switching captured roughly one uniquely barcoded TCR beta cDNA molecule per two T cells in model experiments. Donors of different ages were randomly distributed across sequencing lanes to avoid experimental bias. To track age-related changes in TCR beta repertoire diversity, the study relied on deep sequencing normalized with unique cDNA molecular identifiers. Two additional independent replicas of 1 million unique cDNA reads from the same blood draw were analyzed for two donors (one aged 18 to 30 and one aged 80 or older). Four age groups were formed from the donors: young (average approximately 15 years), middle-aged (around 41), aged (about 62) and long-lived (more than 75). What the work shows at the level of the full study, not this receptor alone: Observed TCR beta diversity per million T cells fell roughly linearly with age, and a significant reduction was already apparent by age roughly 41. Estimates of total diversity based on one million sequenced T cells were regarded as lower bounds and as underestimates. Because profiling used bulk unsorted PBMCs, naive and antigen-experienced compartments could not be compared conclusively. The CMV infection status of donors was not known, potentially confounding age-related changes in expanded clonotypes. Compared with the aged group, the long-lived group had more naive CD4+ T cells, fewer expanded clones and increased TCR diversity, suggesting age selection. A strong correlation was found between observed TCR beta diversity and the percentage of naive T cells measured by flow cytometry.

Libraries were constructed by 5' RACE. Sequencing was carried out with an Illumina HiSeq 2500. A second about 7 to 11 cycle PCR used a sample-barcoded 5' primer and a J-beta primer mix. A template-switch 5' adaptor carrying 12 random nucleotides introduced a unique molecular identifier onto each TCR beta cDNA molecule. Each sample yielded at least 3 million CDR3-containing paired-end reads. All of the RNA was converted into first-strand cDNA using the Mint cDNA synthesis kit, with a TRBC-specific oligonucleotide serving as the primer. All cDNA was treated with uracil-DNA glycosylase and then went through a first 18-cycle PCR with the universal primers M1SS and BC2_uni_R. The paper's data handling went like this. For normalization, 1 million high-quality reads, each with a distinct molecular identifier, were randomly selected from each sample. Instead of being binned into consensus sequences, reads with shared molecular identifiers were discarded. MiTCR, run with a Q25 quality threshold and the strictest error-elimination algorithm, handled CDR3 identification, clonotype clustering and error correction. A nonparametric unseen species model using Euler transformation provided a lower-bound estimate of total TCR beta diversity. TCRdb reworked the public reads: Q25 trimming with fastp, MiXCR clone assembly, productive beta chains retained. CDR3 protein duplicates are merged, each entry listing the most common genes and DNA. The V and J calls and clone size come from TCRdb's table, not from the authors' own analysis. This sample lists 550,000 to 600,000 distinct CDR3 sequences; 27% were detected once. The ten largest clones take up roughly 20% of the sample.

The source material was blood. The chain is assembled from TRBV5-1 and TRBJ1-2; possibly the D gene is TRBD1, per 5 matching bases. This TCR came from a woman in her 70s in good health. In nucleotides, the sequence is TGCGCCAGCAGCTTCACCCTCGGGACCGGTTCCGCTAACTATGGCTACACCTTC. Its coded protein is CASSFTLGTGSANYGYTF.